Following are 28 T cell receptor beta chains from one sample sequenced in a study of tumor and adjacent non-tumor tissue in lung cancer. The template was RNA from unsorted bulk tissue. TCRbeta libraries were built with three rounds of nested PCR, modified from ARM-PCR. TCRdb ran MiXCR on the multiplex PCR reads and lists one entry per CDR3 protein. The table has 100,000 to 150,000 distinct CDR3 sequences, 66% seen once; the top ten hold 9.5% to 15%. Sequences were obtained from lung tumor tissue. The source is a man aged 25-45 years with non-small cell lung cancer.

Note on this clonotype: A much larger clone sits a single nucleotide away, making a read error possible. The rearrangement links TRBV7-9 to TRBJ1-1; a possible D gene is TRBD1 (6 bases). Germline V gene data show CDR1 as SEHNR and CDR2 as FQNEAQ (reference sequence). CDR3 length: 17 amino acids. The CDR3 nucleotides are TGTGCCAACAGCTCGGTTGGGGGGGCCCTCGGGAACACTGAAGCTTTCTTT. Translation gives CANSSVGGALGNTEAFF. Based on the CDR3 plus reference TRBV7-9 and TRBJ1-1, the full variable domain is DTGVSQNPRHKITKRGQNVTFRCDPISEHNRLYWYRQTLGQGPEFLTYFQNEAQLEKSRLLSDRFSAERPKGSFSTLEIQRTEQGDSAMYLCANSSVGGALGNTEAFFGQGTRLTVV.

This clonotype was recorded once. A much larger clone lies one base from this, so it may be a read error. As the CDR3 is not closed by the conserved phenylalanine or tryptophan, this likely results from a read error. The gene calls are TRBV24-1 and TRBJ2-3, with D tentatively TRBD2 (6 bases). Deletions cut 3 bases from V and 4 bases from J, with 13 bases between. This CDR3 has 15 residues. Germline CDR1 KGHDR, CDR2 SFDVKD. The CDR3, as DNA: TGTGCCACCAGTGATCGGAACGGGGAGGCAGATACGCAGTATTTG. Translating gives CATSDRNGEADTQYL.

As concerns this clonotype: A junction end diverges from the germline sequence, so it may reflect a read error. The genes are TRBV12-3 or TRBV12-4 and TRBJ2-1; no clear D. The CDR3 contains 14 residues. The CDR3 DNA reads as TGTGCCAGCATTCCAACCGGCCCCTACAATGAGCAGTCCTTC. Translating gives CASIPTGPYNEQSF.

This clonotype was observed at least ten times. V usage is TRBV11-2 and J usage is TRBJ2-1; 7 nucleotides line up with TRBD2. CDR3 length: 13 amino acids. V was clipped by 5 bases and J by 10 bases; unmatched bases: 8. Per the germline V gene, CDR1 is SGHAT and CDR2 is FQNNGV. The chain's CDR3 is CASSHGLVEEQFF. CDR3 nucleotide sequence: TGTGCCAGCAGCCACGGACTAGTAGAAGAGCAGTTCTTC.

Points on this clonotype: This could be a read error, since a much larger clone is one nucleotide away. The chain combines TRBV29-1 with TRBJ2-1, with TRBD2 matching 11 bases. The CDR3 is 15 amino acids. Germline-derived CDR1 and CDR2 are SQVTM and ANQGSEA. Trimming cost V 4 bases and J 6 bases; bases outside gene matches: 8. The CDR3 spells CSVALSGRASNEQFF. The DNA of the CDR3 is TGCAGCGTTGCCCTTAGCGGGAGGGCGTCCAATGAGCAGTTCTTC.

Comment on this clonotype: The conserved phenylalanine or tryptophan normally closing the CDR3 is absent here, so this likely arose from a read error. The J gene is TRBJ2-4, the V gene TRBV11-1; tentatively, D is TRBD1 (5 bases). Germline CDR1 is SGHAT and CDR2 is FQDESV (reference sequence). This CDR3 is 16 amino acids long. CDR3 amino acids: CASTRSGRATKNIQYL. CDR3 DNA: TGTGCTAGCACCCGCTCAGGCAGGGCGACCAAAAACATTCAGTACCTC.

This clonotype has ten or more counts. The V gene is TRBV12-3 or TRBV12-4, the J gene TRBJ2-3, with D possibly being TRBD2 (5 bases). Trimming took off 3 bases at V and 2 bases at J, with 6 bases between the two ends. The CDR3 is 13 amino acids. Here the CDR3 reads CASSLDSTDTQYF. The CDR3, as DNA: TGTGCCAGCAGTTTGGACTCCACAGATACGCAGTATTTT.

This clonotype was found many times. J is TRBJ2-3 and V is TRBV20-1; 9 nucleotides align to TRBD2. Per the germline V gene, CDR1 is DFQATT and CDR2 is SNEGSKA (reference sequence). This CDR3 has 16 residues. The V and J ends lost 0 bases and 0 bases, in that order; junction bases with no gene match: 4. The CDR3 DNA reads as TGCAGTGCTAGAGATTACCTAGCGGGGAGCACAGATACGCAGTATTTT. The encoded protein is CSARDYLAGSTDTQYF.

The chain recombines TRBV20-1 with TRBJ1-1; D is undetermined. V lost 6 bases, J lost 8 bases, and 25 bases lay in between. Germline V gives CDR1 DFQATT, CDR2 SNEGSKA (reference sequence). The CDR3 contains 15 residues. The CDR3 loop is CSATSVEGSGTEAFF. DNA of the CDR3: TGCAGTGCGACCTCCGTCGAGGGCTCGGGCACCGAAGCTTTCTTT.

This clonotype was counted only a few times. The chain couples TRBV28 to TRBJ2-1, with D perhaps matching TRBD1 (5 bases). The CDR3 totals 15 residues. With 5 bases removed from V and 3 bases from J, the gap between germline ends came to 14 bases. Germline CDR1 is MDHEN and CDR2 is SYDVKM. Written as DNA, the CDR3 is TGTGCCAGCAGTCCCTCTTGGGGCGGCTACAATGAGCAGTTCTTC. It is translated as CASSPSWGGYNEQFF.

With respect to this clonotype: Relative to the germline gene, one junction end is altered; a read error may explain this. The V gene is TRBV11-2, the J gene TRBJ1-6, with D perhaps TRBD1 (6 bases). Germline V lookup: CDR1 SGHAT, CDR2 FQNNGV. The length of the CDR3 is 15 residues. This CDR3 is CDSSLWVGANSPLNF. Written as DNA, the CDR3 is TGTGACAGCAGCTTATGGGTGGGGGCGAACTCACCCCTCAACTTT.

The V and J genes are TRBV5-1 and TRBJ2-7; D tentatively reads TRBD1 or TRBD2 (5 bases each). Germline CDR1 is SGHRS and CDR2 is YFSETQ. This CDR3 contains 13 residues. The V end was cut by 4 bases, the J end by 3 bases, with 11 bases between. CDR3 region: CASSRGSSYEQYF. The CDR3, as DNA: TGCGCCAGCAGCCGGGGCTCAAGCTACGAGCAGTACTTC.

In regard to this clonotype: Just one base apart from a much larger clone, this may be a read error. This chain connects TRBV6-1 to TRBJ2-1, with 9 bases identical to TRBD1. Germline CDR1 reads MNHNS; CDR2 reads SASEGT. CDR3 length: 15 residues. The CDR3 DNA reads TGTGCCAGGAGTGGGCGACAGGGGGCCTACAATGAGCAGTTCTTC. Its translation: CARSGRQGAYNEQFF.

As for this clonotype: A much bigger clone sits one base away, suggesting this may be a read error. V is TRBV29-1 and J is TRBJ2-6; TRBD1 is a possible D gene (5 bases). This CDR3 has 14 amino acids. Germline CDR1 and CDR2: SQVTM and ANQGSEA. Trimming left V 1 base short and J 3 bases short, with 7 bases between. The CDR3 protein is CSVEGGDGANVLTF. CDR3 nucleotides: TGCAGCGTTGAAGGGGGCGATGGGGCCAACGTCCTGACTTTC.

About this clonotype itself: Being one base from a much bigger clone, this may be a read error. The rearrangement uses TRBV10-3 and TRBJ2-1; 12 positions agree with TRBD1. The CDR3 runs 15 residues. Germline values: CDR1 ENHRY, CDR2 SYGVKD. The CDR3 reads CAISESGTGGNKQFF. CDR3 sequence (DNA): TGTGCCATCAGTGAGTCGGGGACAGGGGGCAATAAGCAGTTCTTC.

This clonotype has a count of ten or more. This chain joins TRBV11-1 and TRBJ2-5; 7 bases are a match to TRBD1. CDR3 length equals 15 residues. V shed 6 bases and J 2 bases; nucleotides not matched to a gene: 9. CDR1 SGHAT and CDR2 FQDESV come from the germline V gene (reference sequence). The CDR3 is CASSTGTVRQETQYF. CDR3 bases: TGTGCCAGCAGTACCGGGACAGTGAGACAAGAGACCCAGTACTTC.

This clonotype appeared many times. The V call is TRBV6-2 or TRBV6-3, the J call TRBJ1-1; no definite D call. The CDR3 has 14 residues. Germline CDR1 reads MNHEY; CDR2 reads SVGEGT. V was cut by 5 bases and J by 2 bases, with 12 bases left in between. CDR3 nucleotides: TGTGCCAGCAGTCCCGCCACTCCTAACACTGAAGCTTTCTTT. This encodes CASSPATPNTEAFF.

As for this clonotype: At one of its ends the junction is not consistent with the germline gene, which may arise from a read error. V and J are TRBV7-2 and TRBJ2-1, with D possibly TRBD1 on 5 matching bases. The CDR3 sequence is 13 residues long. Germline CDR1 SGHTA, CDR2 FQGNSA. CDR3 region: CASSSPKGNEQFF. In DNA form, the CDR3 reads TGTGCCAGTAGCTCGCCAAAGGGGAATGAGCAGTTCTTC. Complete variable domain (other parts from reference TRBV7-2 and TRBJ2-1): GAGVSQSPSNKVTEKGKDVELRCDPISGHTALYWYRQSLGQGLEFLIYFQGNSAPDKSGLPSDRFSAERTGGSVSTLTIQRTQQEDSAVYLCASSSPKGNEQFFGPGTRLTVL.

Worth noting for this clonotype: One end of the junction fails to match germline, which may point to a read error. This chain uses TRBV5-1 with TRBJ1-1; maybe TRBD1 (6 bases). In germline, CDR1 is SGHRS, CDR2 YFSETQ. The length of the CDR3 is 13 residues. The chain's CDR3 is CASGPWGDTETFF. CDR3 sequence (DNA): TGCGCCAGCGGCCCGTGGGGGGACACTGAAACTTTCTTT. The complete variable domain, with remaining parts taken from reference TRBV5-1 and TRBJ1-1, reads KAGVTQTPRYLIKTRGQQVTLSCSPISGHRSVSWYQQTPGQGLQFLFEYFSETQRNKGNFPGRFSGRQFSNSRSEMNVSTLELGDSALYLCASGPWGDTETFFGQGTRLTVV.

On this clonotype itself: At one end the junction does not follow the germline gene, possibly because of a read error. In DNA form, the CDR3 reads TGTGCCAGCAGCTTTCGGGGTGGTCGGACAGATAAGCAGTATTTT. It encodes CASSFRGGRTDKQYF. The chain recombines TRBV11-2 with TRBJ2-3; a possible D gene is TRBD1 (6 bases). Germline CDR1 SGHAT, CDR2 FQNNGV. The CDR3 totals 15 residues.

This clonotype has at least ten counts. The chain joins TRBV20-1 to TRBJ2-7; 7 bases align to TRBD2. With 3 bases clipped from V and 6 bases from J, the junction kept 11 bases outside the gene matches. Germline V lookup: CDR1 DFQATT, CDR2 SNEGSKA (reference sequence). The CDR3 length is 14 residues. CDR3 bases: TGCAGTGCTAGTCTGCGGGAGAGGCCGGGCGAGCAGTACTTC. This encodes CSASLRERPGEQYF.

A remark on this clonotype: One end of the junction fails to match germline, which may point to a read error. The chain uses TRBV4-1 and TRBJ2-7; D is ambiguous. The length of the CDR3 is 12 residues. The V gene's germline CDR1 is MGHRA and CDR2 YSYEKL. This CDR3 reads CANSQDFAEYYF. CDR3 in DNA: TGCGCCAACAGCCAAGATTTTGCCGAGTATTACTTC.

This sequence joins TRBV20-1 and TRBJ2-2, with D perhaps TRBD1 (5 bases). CDR3 size: 12 residues. Trimming removed 3 bases from V and 8 bases from J, with 10 bases in between. Germline V CDR1 and CDR2: DFQATT, SNEGSKA (reference sequence). CDR3 nucleotide sequence: TGCAGTGCTAGGGACACCGTAGGGGAGCTGTTTTTT. This sequence encodes CSARDTVGELFF.

As to this clonotype: Relative to the germline gene, one junction end is altered; a read error may explain this. The chain couples TRBV7-9 to TRBJ1-4, with 8 bases aligning to TRBD1. CDR3 length equals 17 residues. CDR1 is SEHNR and CDR2 is FQNEAQ in the germline V gene (reference sequence). In nucleotides, the CDR3 is TGTGCCAGCAGCGTGCCCCGAGGACAGGGACTTAATGAAAAACTATTTTTT. Protein sequence: CASSVPRGQGLNEKLFF.

A word on this clonotype: A much larger clone is a single base away; this may be a read error. The chain has TRBV4-2 and TRBJ1-1, with 7 bases aligning to TRBD1. The CDR3 consists of 15 residues. Germline V lookup: CDR1 LGHNA, CDR2 YNFKEQ. CDR3 nucleotide sequence: TGTGCCAGCAGCCAAGATCTAAGGGGACAGCTTGAAGGTTTCTTT. It codes for CASSQDLRGQLEGFF.

Worth noting for this clonotype: A much more abundant neighbour one base away suggests this may be a read error. J is TRBJ2-1 and V is TRBV4-1; TRBD2 matches 7 bases. After removal of 6 bases from V and 2 bases from J, the junction contained 7 bases not matched to a gene. The CDR3 sequence is 15 residues long. Germline loops: CDR1 MGHRA, CDR2 YSYEKL. The CDR3 nucleotides are TGCGCCAGCAGGAAGACTAGCCGCCCCTACAATGAGCAGTTCTTC. It yields the protein CASRKTSRPYNEQFF.

As concerns this clonotype: This may be a read error: a much more frequent sequence differs by one nucleotide. The chain links TRBV6-2 or TRBV6-3 to TRBJ2-7; D perhaps matches TRBD2 (5 bases). V was clipped by 6 bases and J by 8 bases, with 14 bases between them. Germline values: CDR1 MNHEY, CDR2 SVGEGT. This CDR3 region has 12 residues. CDR3 sequence: CASRSYGDKQYF. For the CDR3, the DNA is TGTGCCAGCAGAAGTTACGGGGATAAGCAGTACTTC.

The chain couples TRBV24-1 to TRBJ2-1; no reliable D call. This CDR3 spans 13 amino acids. Trimming pared 3 bases from V and 9 bases from J, leaving 11 bases between. Germline CDR1 is KGHDR and CDR2 is SFDVKD. CDR3 protein: CATSDTRAGEQFF. The CDR3 DNA reads as TGTGCCACCAGTGATACACGAGCCGGTGAGCAGTTCTTC.